Listed below are T cell receptor beta chains from one sample, sequenced in a study of beta chain features in type 1 diabetes. The data were produced by immunoSEQ multiplex PCR, yet TCRdb's version contains in-frame clones alone and is incomplete. The sample lists roughly 300,000 clones, 7% to 10% seen once, with roughly 1% in the top ten. Sequenced material: central memory CD4+ T cells from blood. These receptors came from a man in his thirties or forties with type 1 diabetes. The CDR3 runs from the conserved cysteine through the conserved F or W. Fields, in order: D gene, V gene, J gene, clone size, CDR3 DNA, CDR3 protein. D genes are given only for firm matches. The size of a clone is reported for some rows only, either as once, few or many, or as a class for expanded clones.

>TRBD1|TRBV6-1|TRBJ2-5|few
TGTGCCAGCAGGTACAGGGGTCAAGAGACCCAGTACTTC
CASRYRGQETQYF
>TRBD2|TRBV5-1|TRBJ2-3|NA
TGCGCCAGCCGTCTAGCGGCGAGCATGGATACGCAGTATTTT
CASRLAASMDTQYF
>NA|TRBV23-1|TRBJ2-2|few
TGCGCCAGCAGCTTCACCGGGACAAACACCGGGGAGCTGTTTTTT
CASSFTGTNTGELFF
>TRBD1|TRBV11-2|TRBJ2-7|few
TGTGCCAGCAGCTTAGAGGAGGGACAGGTCTACGAGCAGTACTTC
CASSLEEGQVYEQYF
>TRBD1|TRBV2|TRBJ1-4|NA
TGTGCCAGCAGTGAACCTCAGGGGGCTTTTGAAAAACTGTTTTTT
CASSEPQGAFEKLFF
>NA|TRBV7-8|TRBJ1-6|few
TGTGCCAGCAGCCTTCGGACAGCGAATAATTCACCCCTCCACTTT
CASSLRTANNSPLHF
>TRBD1|TRBV5-6|TRBJ2-5|NA
TGTGCCAGCAGCTCGGGACAGGTGAGGGAGACCCAGTACTTC
CASSSGQVRETQYF
>NA|TRBV4-1|TRBJ2-1|NA
TGCGCCAGCAGCCAGATGGGGGATGTGGCCACCTACAATGAGCAGTTCTTC
CASSQMGDVATYNEQFF
>NA|TRBV13|TRBJ2-1|few
TGTGCCAGCAGCCCGCTTCGGAATGAGCAGTTCTTC
CASSPLRNEQFF
>NA|TRBV19|TRBJ2-3|few
TGTGCCAGTAGTATAGCCGGCATTTTAACAGATACGCAGTATTTT
CASSIAGILTDTQYF
>NA|TRBV19|TRBJ1-6|few
TGTGCCAGCGGACAGTTCAATTCACCCCTCCACTTT
CASGQFNSPLHF
>NA|TRBV21-1|TRBJ2-1|many
TGTGCCAGCAGCACCCGGGACCACTCCTACAATGAGCAGTTCTTC
CASSTRDHSYNEQFF
>NA|TRBV12-5|TRBJ1-2|few
TGTGCTAGTGGTTTGGAGCAGGGCTTCTATGGCTACACCTTC
CASGLEQGFYGYTF
>NA|TRBV28|TRBJ1-1|NA
TGTGCCAGCATCCTTTTGGGGGGCCAAGCTTTCTTT
CASILLGGQAFF
>NA|TRBV7-9|TRBJ2-3|NA
TGTGCCAGCAGTTTAGCCAGGGCACCCACAGATACGCAGTATTTT
CASSLARAPTDTQYF
>NA|TRBV12-5|TRBJ2-1|few
TGTGCTAGTGGTTTGGTGGGAAGGCAGTTCTTC
CASGLVGRQFF
>NA|TRBV6-5|TRBJ1-5|NA
TGTGCCAGCATCCGCGGGGAGGCTCAGCCCCAGCATTTT
CASIRGEAQPQHF
>TRBD2|TRBV4-3|TRBJ2-3|few
TGCGCCAGCAGCCAAAACTTCGGCGGGGGGGCCCCAGATACGCAGTATTTT
CASSQNFGGGAPDTQYF
>TRBD2|TRBV10-3|TRBJ2-1|many
TGTGCCATCAGTGGGCTAGCGGGTGAGCAGTTCTTC
CAISGLAGEQFF
>TRBD1|TRBV18|TRBJ1-1|NA
TGTGCCAGCTCACCACCGAAGGGGGCGACTGAAGCTTTCTTT
CASSPPKGATEAFF
>NA|TRBV18|TRBJ1-4|many
TGTGCCAGCTCACCATCAGGGGAGCTTGAAAAACTGTTTTTT
CASSPSGELEKLFF
>TRBD2|TRBV30|TRBJ2-7|NA
TGTGCCTGGAAATCGGGGGGGCCTGCCCTCGAGCAGTACTTC
CAWKSGGPALEQYF
>TRBD2|TRBV5-6|TRBJ2-7|NA
TGTGCCAGCAGCTTACCGGGACTAGCGGGCCCCTACGAGCAGTACTTC
CASSLPGLAGPYEQYF
>TRBD1|TRBV5-1|TRBJ2-7|NA
TGCGCCAGCAGCAGACAGGGGGACTACGAGCAGTACTTC
CASSRQGDYEQYF
>NA|TRBV4-3|TRBJ2-7|few
TGCGCCAGCAGCCAAGAAGCAGGGGCCTTCTACTACGAGCAGTACTTC
CASSQEAGAFYYEQYF
>NA|TRBV28|TRBJ1-2|NA
TGTGCCAGCAGGCGGGACGGACCCTATGGCTACACCTTC
CASRRDGPYGYTF
>NA|TRBV30|TRBJ1-1|few
TGTGCCTGGAGTTTTCAGGGTAAAACTGAAGCTTTCTTT
CAWSFQGKTEAFF
>NA|TRBV7-9|TRBJ1-2|few
TGTGCCAGCAGCTTAAATACAGGGCGGAGTGGCTACACCTTC
CASSLNTGRSGYTF